The present entry profiles one T cell receptor (beta chain) with its context. These data come from a study of blood T cell repertoires in COVID-19. In the authors' methods: Amplification of reference gene primers provided the estimated nucleated cell counts. The protocol was immunoSEQ multiplex PCR, while the TCRdb copy is restricted to in-frame clones and leaves out a portion. That table is the source of V, J and clone size, and D and trimming were worked out from the DNA. The data show tens of thousands of clones, about 66% seen once. The clonotype was recovered from an older woman who had been exposed to COVID-19. Sequencing used PBMCs or T cells enriched from blood (not recorded which).

This CDR3 reads CSVDGDSYEQYF. The CDR3 DNA follows: TGCAGCGTTGATGGGGACTCTTACGAGCAGTACTTC. J is TRBJ2-7 and V is TRBV29-1, with D possibly matching TRBD2 (6 bases). Germline V CDR1 and CDR2: SQVTM, ANQGSEA. This CDR3 has 12 residues. Trimming took 3 bases from V and 4 from J, leaving 10 bases between them.